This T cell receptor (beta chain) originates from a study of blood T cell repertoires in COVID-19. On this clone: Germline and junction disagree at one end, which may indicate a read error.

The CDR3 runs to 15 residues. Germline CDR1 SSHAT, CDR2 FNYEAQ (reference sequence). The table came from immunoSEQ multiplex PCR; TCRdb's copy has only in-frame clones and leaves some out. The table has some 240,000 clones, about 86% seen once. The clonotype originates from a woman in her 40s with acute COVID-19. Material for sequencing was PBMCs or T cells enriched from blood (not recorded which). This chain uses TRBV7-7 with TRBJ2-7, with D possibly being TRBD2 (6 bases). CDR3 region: CASSLALGTSYEQYF. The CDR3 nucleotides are TGTGCTAGCAGCTTAGCCCTTGGGACTTCCTACGAGCAGTACTTC.